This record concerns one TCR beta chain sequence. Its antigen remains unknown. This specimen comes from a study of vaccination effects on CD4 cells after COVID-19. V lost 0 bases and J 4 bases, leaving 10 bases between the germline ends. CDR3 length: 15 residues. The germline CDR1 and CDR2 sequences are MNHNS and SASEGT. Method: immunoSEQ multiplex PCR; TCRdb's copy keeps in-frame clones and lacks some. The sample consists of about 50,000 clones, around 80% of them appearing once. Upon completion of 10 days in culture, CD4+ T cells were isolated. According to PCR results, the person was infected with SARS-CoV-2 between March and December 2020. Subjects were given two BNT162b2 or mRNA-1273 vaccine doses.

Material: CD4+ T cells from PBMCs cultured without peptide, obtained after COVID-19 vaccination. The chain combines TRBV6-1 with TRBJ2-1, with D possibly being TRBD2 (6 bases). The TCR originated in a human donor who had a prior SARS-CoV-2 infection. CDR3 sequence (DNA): TGTGCCAGCAGTGAAGCGGGCCGGGAGTACAATGAGCAGTTCTTC. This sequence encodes CASSEAGREYNEQFF.